The 27 T cell receptor beta chains reported below all come from one sample, sequenced in a study of CD8+CD57+ T cells in acquired aplastic anemia. CDR3 and TCR beta VDJ profiling relied on a genomic DNA template. TCRdb redid the calling of the reads with MiXCR, one entry per CDR3 protein. The sample has hundreds of thousands of distinct CDR3 sequences, around 45% seen once; the top ten hold 7.8%. Flow cytometry had shown expanded CD8+CD57+ cells in the patients chosen for sequencing. Sequences were obtained from sorted CD4+, CD8+, or CD8+CD57+ T cells (not recorded which) from PBMCs. The receptors stem from a human donor with aplastic anemia.

This clonotype was counted only a few times. The genes are TRBV19 and TRBJ2-1; D might be TRBD1 (6 bases). The CDR3 spans 15 residues. V dropped 7 bases and J dropped 5 bases, with 18 bases sitting between them. Germline V gene data show CDR1 as LNHDA and CDR2 as SQIVND (reference sequence). The DNA for the CDR3 is TGTGCCAGTACCCCGGGGACATCAATAGACAATGAGCAGTTCTTC. Its translation is CASTPGTSIDNEQFF.

A remark on this clonotype: The junction and the germline gene differ at one end; a read error may be behind it. The V and J genes are TRBV15 and TRBJ2-5; D is unclear. This CDR3 has 13 residues. Germline V gene sequence: CDR1 LNHNV, CDR2 YYDKDF (reference sequence). CDR3 loop: CATSRALQETQHF. DNA for the CDR3: TGTGCCACCAGCAGAGCCCTCCAAGAGACCCAGCACTTC. The full variable domain, with the rest looked up from reference TRBV15 and TRBJ2-5, is DAMVIQNPRYQVTQFGKPVTLSCSQTLNHNVMYWYQQKSSQAPKLLFHYYDKDFNNEADTPDNFQSRRPNTSFCFLDIRSPGLGDTAMYLCATSRALQETQHFGPGTRLLVL.

This chain uses TRBV25-1 with TRBJ2-7; 7 nucleotides line up with TRBD2. V dropped 5 bases and J dropped 5; count of bases not matched to a gene: 9. The CDR3 spans 14 residues. From germline, CDR1 is MGHDK and CDR2 SYGVNS. The CDR3 reads CASSPRLATDEQYF. The CDR3 DNA reads as TGTGCCAGCAGTCCCCGACTAGCTACCGACGAGCAGTACTTC.

The V gene is TRBV25-1, the J gene TRBJ2-7; 7 nucleotides align to TRBD1. Trimming cost V 4 bases and J 3 bases; bases outside gene matches: 9. Germline values: CDR1 MGHDK, CDR2 SYGVNS. The CDR3 is made up of 15 amino acids. In DNA, the CDR3 is TGTGCCAGCAGTGCAACGGGACAGCCAGTCTACGAGCAGTACTTC. Encoded protein: CASSATGQPVYEQYF.

This chain connects TRBV2 to TRBJ2-3; TRBD2 matches at 10 bases. This CDR3 contains 15 residues. Germline CDR1 and CDR2: SNHLY and FYNNEI. Trimming removed 7 bases from V and 2 bases from J; junction bases left unmatched: 6. DNA of the CDR3: TGTGCCAGCATTACTGGGACTAGCGCCACAGATACGCAGTATTTT. Translating it yields CASITGTSATDTQYF. Based on the CDR3 plus reference TRBV2 and TRBJ2-3, the full variable domain is EPEVTQTPSHQVTQMGQEVILRCVPISNHLYFYWYRQILGQKVEFLVSFYNNEISEKSEIFDDQFSVERPDGSNFTLKIRSTKLEDSAMYFCASITGTSATDTQYFGPGTRLTVL.

Worth noting for this clonotype: The junction differs from germline at one of its ends, possibly a read error. The J gene is TRBJ1-2, the V gene TRBV10-3; possibly TRBD1 for D (6 bases). The V gene's germline CDR1 is ENHRY and CDR2 SYGVKD. The CDR3 has 12 amino acids. The CDR3 DNA reads as TGTGCCAGCAGTTACTCCAGGGGCGGCTACACCTTC. It encodes CASSYSRGGYTF.

This clonotype came up many times. The chain's CDR3 is CASSISKGSGSPLHF. As DNA, the CDR3 is TGTGCCAGTAGTATTTCGAAAGGGTCGGGATCACCCCTCCACTTT. The chain joins TRBV19 to TRBJ1-6; D gene ambiguous. Trimming removed 3 bases from V and 10 bases from J, with 16 bases in between. Germline lookup yields CDR1 LNHDA and CDR2 SQIVND (reference sequence). This CDR3 is 15 amino acids long.

This clonotype was picked up many times. The chain carries TRBV6-5 and TRBJ2-5, with D possibly being TRBD2 (6 bases). Germline CDR1 and CDR2: MNHEY and SVGAGI. Trimming pared 6 bases from V and 7 bases from J, leaving 15 bases between. The length of the CDR3 is 13 residues. DNA for the CDR3: TGTGCCAGCAGGCCGACTAGTACGGGGACCCAGTACTTC. The encoded protein is CASRPTSTGTQYF.

This rearrangement joins TRBV2 to TRBJ2-3; unclear D gene. Per the germline V gene, CDR1 is SNHLY and CDR2 is FYNNEI. The CDR3 runs 11 residues. Trimming left V 8 bases short and J 4 bases short, with 7 bases between. CDR3 residues: CASGTADTQYF. CDR3 coding DNA: TGTGCCAGCGGTACGGCAGATACGCAGTATTTT.

This clonotype has just a few counts. The V call is TRBV11-3, the J call TRBJ1-1, with no clear D. Germline CDR1 reads SGHNT; CDR2 reads YENEEA. This CDR3 comprises 13 residues. V was cut by 4 bases and J by 1 base, with 7 bases left in between. The CDR3 loop reads CASSSGQNTEAFF. CDR3 DNA sequence: TGTGCCAGCAGCTCGGGTCAGAACACTGAAGCTTTCTTT.

The rearrangement uses TRBV7-2 and TRBJ2-5; D perhaps matches TRBD1 (5 bases). CDR1 is SGHTA and CDR2 is FQGNSA in the germline V gene. The CDR3 extends over 16 amino acids. Trimming left V 3 bases short and J 2 bases short, with 16 bases between. In nucleotides, the CDR3 is TGTGCCAGCAGCTTGTCCAATCTGGGGCAGCAAGAGACCCAGTACTTC. It yields the protein CASSLSNLGQQETQYF.

CDR3 loop: CATSRDLEGEQYF. The CDR3 DNA reads as TGTGCCACCAGCAGAGATCTAGAGGGCGAGCAGTACTTC. The chain employs TRBV15 and TRBJ2-7, with D possibly being TRBD2 (5 bases). Germline V lookup: CDR1 LNHNV, CDR2 YYDKDF (reference sequence). This CDR3 contains 13 residues. Trimming took 0 bases from V and 6 from J, leaving 9 bases between them.

This clonotype was counted many times. The chain recombines TRBV2 with TRBJ2-7; D uncertain. The CDR3 length is 12 residues. The germline V and J ends were trimmed by 3 bases and 4 bases, with 7 bases remaining between them. Looked up from germline, CDR1 is SNHLY and CDR2 is FYNNEI. The CDR3 is CASSETGYEQYF. In nucleotides, the CDR3 is TGTGCCAGCAGTGAGACCGGGTACGAGCAGTACTTC.

The V gene is TRBV4-1, the J gene TRBJ1-5, with unresolved D. CDR3 length: 13 residues. V dropped 2 bases and J dropped 4 bases, with 6 bases sitting between them. Germline CDR1 and CDR2: MGHRA and YSYEKL. The DNA of the CDR3 is TGCGCCAGCAGCCAAAACATTAATCAGCCCCAGCATTTT. It encodes CASSQNINQPQHF.

This clonotype was detected many times. The chain recombines TRBV6-1 with TRBJ2-7; no clear D. Trimming took off 2 bases at V and 0 bases at J, with 8 bases between the two ends. The germline V gene encodes CDR1 MNHNS and CDR2 SASEGT. The CDR3 consists of 14 residues. This CDR3 reads CASSELGFSYEQYF. The CDR3 coding sequence is TGTGCCAGCAGTGAACTGGGGTTCTCCTACGAGCAGTACTTC.

V and J are TRBV14 and TRBJ1-1; weak D call: TRBD1 (5 bases). Germline CDR1 and CDR2: SGHDN and FVKESK. This CDR3 contains 12 residues. Trimming took off 4 bases at V and 10 bases at J, with 13 bases between the two ends. CDR3 sequence reads: CASSPYPGGAFF. The CDR3 DNA reads as TGTGCCAGCAGCCCTTACCCGGGGGGAGCTTTCTTT.

This clonotype turned up a few times. CDR3 sequence (DNA): TGTGCCAGCAGTCCGCTGACGGGGAACACTGAAGCTTTCTTT. This sequence encodes CASSPLTGNTEAFF. The chain has TRBV27 and TRBJ1-1; D is uncertain. The CDR3 runs to 14 residues. The germline V gene encodes CDR1 MNHEY and CDR2 SMNVEV (reference sequence). Trimming took off 5 bases at V and 1 base at J, with 11 bases between the two ends.

This clonotype was found a few times. V and J are TRBV15 and TRBJ1-2; D call uncertain. Germline lookup yields CDR1 LNHNV and CDR2 YYDKDF (reference sequence). CDR3 size: 12 residues. V was cut by 5 bases and J by 7 bases, with 11 bases left in between. CDR3 in amino acids: CATSVRTGGYTF. The CDR3 region has the DNA TGTGCCACCAGCGTGAGGACCGGTGGCTACACCTTC.

The chain links TRBV5-1 to TRBJ2-2; D is ambiguous. The CDR3 spans 19 residues. Trimming pared 4 bases from V and 3 bases from J, leaving 25 bases between. The germline V gene has CDR1 SGHRS and CDR2 YFSETQ. CDR3 amino acids: CASSARKHGEVVYTGELFF. In nucleotides, the CDR3 is TGCGCCAGCAGCGCAAGGAAGCACGGCGAGGTTGTTTACACCGGGGAGCTGTTTTTT.

The V gene is TRBV20-1, the J gene TRBJ2-3; D is uncertain. There are 13 residues in the CDR3. With 1 base removed from V and 4 bases from J, the gap between germline ends came to 9 bases. CDR1 is DFQATT and CDR2 is SNEGSKA in the germline V gene (reference sequence). The CDR3 sequence: CSARVGFADTQYF. The CDR3 DNA follows: TGCAGTGCTAGAGTAGGTTTTGCAGATACGCAGTATTTT.

In this sample, this clonotype turned up many times. This sequence joins TRBV6-5 and TRBJ1-1; D perhaps matches TRBD1 (6 bases). V was pared by 6 bases and J by 0 bases, with 14 bases between. This CDR3 has 15 amino acids. Per germline, CDR1 MNHEY and CDR2 SVGAGI. For the CDR3, the DNA is TGTGCCAGCAGCTACACGGGGGCCTTGAACACTGAAGCTTTCTTT. This sequence encodes CASSYTGALNTEAFF.

With respect to this clonotype: Possible read error: a much larger clone is one base away. The rearrangement uses TRBV5-1 and TRBJ1-2, with TRBD1 identical over 9 bases. Germline V gene lookup returns CDR1 SGHRS and CDR2 YFSETQ. The CDR3 sequence is 13 residues long. The chain's CDR3 is CASRVTGGYDYTF. The DNA of the CDR3 is TGTGCCAGCAGAGTAACAGGGGGCTATGACTACACCTTC.

V and J are TRBV20-1 and TRBJ2-7, with D possibly being TRBD2 (5 bases). With 2 bases removed from V and 7 bases from J, the gap between germline ends came to 12 bases. CDR3 length: 12 residues. Germline V gene sequence: CDR1 DFQATT, CDR2 SNEGSKA (reference sequence). The CDR3 spells CSARPLAGEQYF. CDR3 nucleotide sequence: TGCAGTGCTAGACCCCTAGCAGGTGAGCAGTACTTC.

The sample holds one count of this clonotype. The gene calls are TRBV7-8 and TRBJ2-7, with TRBD2 as a possible D gene (5 bases). The V and J ends lost 1 base and 3 bases respectively, with 16 bases between them. Per germline, CDR1 SGHVS and CDR2 FQNEAQ. The CDR3 sequence is 16 residues long. CDR3 bases: TGTGCCAGCAGCTTAGGTGATGGCGGGCCGAGCTACGAGCAGTACTTC. This gives the protein CASSLGDGGPSYEQYF.

This clonotype was seen a few times. This chain uses TRBV28 with TRBJ2-5; D gene uncertain. CDR1 is MDHEN and CDR2 is SYDVKM in the germline V gene. The CDR3 loop spans 14 amino acids. The V end lost 5 bases, the J end lost 0 bases, and 10 bases lay between the germline ends. The CDR3 protein is CASSTQPNQETQYF. CDR3 bases: TGTGCCAGCAGTACCCAACCGAACCAAGAGACCCAGTACTTC.

At least ten counts were recorded for this clonotype. The chain has TRBV9 and TRBJ1-2, with no clear D. The germline CDR1 and CDR2 sequences are SGDLS and YYNGEE. CDR3 length: 10 residues. V shed 3 bases and J shed 8 bases, with 5 bases lying between them. In DNA form, the CDR3 reads TGTGCCAGCAGCGGTGGCGGCTACACCTTC. Translating it yields CASSGGGYTF.

This clonotype has at least ten counts. The chain joins TRBV7-8 to TRBJ1-3; D remains ambiguous. This CDR3 contains 12 residues. The germline V gene encodes CDR1 SGHVS and CDR2 FQNEAQ. V dropped 7 bases and J dropped 2 bases, with 6 bases sitting between them. The CDR3 DNA is TGTGCCAGCACAGCTGCTGGAAACACCATATATTTT. Its translation is CASTAAGNTIYF.